Below are 20 T cell receptor beta chains sequenced from a single sample in a study of metastatic and nonmetastatic thyroid tumors. Using MiXCR, TCRdb reanalyzed the PCR reads. This table has tens of thousands of clones, about 17% appearing once. Until they underwent thyroid surgery, no patient had received any treatment. The sample comprised blood. All receptors come from a male donor with papillary thyroid cancer or a benign thyroid nodule (not recorded which). Some clones in this sample may be carry-over from other donors' samples.

This clone was detected ten times or more. This may be a read error: a much more frequent sequence differs by one nucleotide. This specimen includes other DNA sequences encoding the same CDR3. The V and J genes are TRBV6-1 and TRBJ1-5, with a possible D match to TRBD1 (6 bases). The CDR3 has 16 residues. The V gene's germline CDR1 is MNHNS and CDR2 SASEGT. The CDR3 loop is CASLVRDTYSNQPQHF. CDR3 in DNA: TGTGCCAGCCTTGTCAGGGACACCTATAGCAACCAGCCCCAGCATTTT.

In this sample, this clone turned up many times. The V call is TRBV19, the J call TRBJ2-2, with D unclear. CDR1 LNHDA and CDR2 SQIVND come from the germline V gene (reference sequence). V was pared by 5 bases and J by 5 bases, with 12 bases between. This CDR3 comprises 14 residues. The CDR3 is CASSPQPGTGELFF. The DNA of the CDR3 is TGTGCCAGTAGTCCTCAACCTGGGACCGGGGAGCTGTTTTTT.

This clone appeared many times. The rearrangement joins TRBV7-2 to TRBJ2-1, with D hard to call. The CDR3 consists of 13 residues. Per germline, CDR1 SGHTA and CDR2 FQGNSA. Trimming left V 1 base short and J 5 bases short, with 6 bases between. CDR3 region: CASSLEWDNEQFF. DNA of the CDR3: TGTGCCAGCAGCTTAGAGTGGGACAATGAGCAGTTCTTC.

About this clone itself: The same CDR3 also results from other DNA sequences found in this sample. V is TRBV24-1 and J is TRBJ2-5; D could derive from TRBD1 or TRBD2 (5 bases each). CDR1 is KGHDR and CDR2 is SFDVKD in the germline V gene. The CDR3 has 17 residues. Trimming cost V 2 bases and J 2 bases, with 17 bases left between them. The CDR3 DNA reads as TGTGCCACCAGTGATTCGGGACGGAGCCCACGACAAGAGACCCAGTACTTC. This encodes CATSDSGRSPRQETQYF.

There are many counts of this clone. This rearrangement joins TRBV6-1 to TRBJ2-2, with 8 bases fitting TRBD1. Germline V lookup: CDR1 MNHNS, CDR2 SASEGT. The CDR3 is 15 residues long. V dropped 8 bases and J dropped 7; count of bases not matched to a gene: 12. The CDR3 loop reads CASPLLPGGFGELFF. For the CDR3, the DNA is TGTGCCAGCCCCCTCCTCCCAGGGGGCTTCGGGGAGCTGTTTTTT.

The chain employs TRBV30 and TRBJ1-1, with a tentative D call TRBD1 (5 bases). The V gene's germline CDR1 is GTSNPN and CDR2 SVGIG (reference sequence). CDR3 size: 14 residues. V was pared by 4 bases and J by 5 bases, with 17 bases between. The DNA of the CDR3 is TGTGCCTGGATCTCTATCAGGGAGAGGACTGAAGCTTTCTTT. Encoded protein: CAWISIRERTEAFF. The variable domain in full, completed from reference TRBV30 and TRBJ1-1, reads SQTIHQWPATLVQPVGSPLSLECTVEGTSNPNLYWYRQAAGRGLQLLFYSVGIGQISSEVPQNLSASRPQDRQFILSSKKLLLSDSGFYLCAWISIRERTEAFFGQGTRLTVV.

The J gene is TRBJ1-2, the V gene TRBV10-3, with D unresolved. Looked up from germline, CDR1 is ENHRY and CDR2 is SYGVKD. The CDR3 has 16 amino acids. With 0 bases removed from V and 0 bases from J, the gap between germline ends came to 11 bases. CDR3 residues: CAISESGWRPNYGYTF. DNA for the CDR3: TGTGCCATCAGTGAGTCGGGGTGGCGTCCTAACTATGGCTACACCTTC.

This clone occurred many times. The genes are TRBV6-1 and TRBJ1-2; possible D gene TRBD1, 6 bases. V lost 6 bases and J 3 bases, leaving 17 bases between the germline ends. The CDR3 extends over 15 amino acids. Germline loops: CDR1 MNHNS, CDR2 SASEGT. CDR3 region: CASRMEGGTYYGYTF. The CDR3 DNA reads as TGTGCCAGCAGAATGGAGGGGGGGACCTACTATGGCTACACCTTC.

This clone was seen many times. The gene calls are TRBV6-1 and TRBJ2-2, with 12 bases matching TRBD2. The CDR3 length is 19 residues. After removal of 1 base from V and 1 base from J, the junction contained 7 bases not matched to a gene. Germline assignment: CDR1 MNHNS and CDR2 SASEGT. This CDR3 reads CASSEVFRGLAGNTGELFF. The DNA of the CDR3 is TGTGCCAGCAGTGAAGTTTTCAGGGGACTAGCGGGGAACACCGGGGAGCTGTTTTTT.

This clone was seen repeatedly, ten times or more. This chain joins TRBV6-2 or TRBV6-3 and TRBJ2-6; D gene unclear. Germline values: CDR1 MNHEY, CDR2 SVGEGT. Trimming took off 4 bases at V and 0 bases at J, with 7 bases between the two ends. The CDR3 length is 15 residues. The CDR3 is CASSSDISGANVLTF. CDR3 DNA sequence: TGTGCCAGCAGTTCTGATATCTCTGGGGCCAACGTCCTGACTTTC.

This clone was seen at least ten times. The chain uses TRBV7-3 and TRBJ2-2; D may be TRBD2 (6 bases). CDR1 is SGHTA, CDR2 FQGTGA, per germline. This CDR3 is built from 14 residues. V was shortened by 1 base and J by 4 bases, with 7 bases between the two germline ends. The chain's CDR3 is CASSLMGGTGELFF. The CDR3 DNA reads TGTGCCAGCAGCTTAATGGGGGGCACCGGGGAGCTGTTTTTT. Supplemented by reference TRBV7-3 and TRBJ2-2, the full variable domain reads GAGVSQTPSNKVTEKGKYVELRCDPISGHTALYWYRQSLGQGPEFLIYFQGTGAADDSGLPNDRFFAVRPEGSVSTLKIQRTERGDSAVYLCASSLMGGTGELFFGEGSRLTVL.

The sample holds many counts of this clone. V gene TRBV12-3 or TRBV12-4 combines with J gene TRBJ2-1; TRBD1 matches at 8 bases. With V trimmed by 10 bases and J by 7 bases, 15 bases remained unmatched. This CDR3 has 15 residues. The CDR3 here is CAITWGAGGLNEQFF. DNA of the CDR3: TGTGCCATCACATGGGGGGCAGGGGGCCTTAATGAGCAGTTCTTC.

This clone showed up many times. The chain recombines TRBV5-6 with TRBJ2-3; D might be TRBD1 or TRBD2, each matching 6 bases. Germline lookup yields CDR1 SGHDT and CDR2 YYEEEE. The CDR3 has 16 amino acids. Deletions cut 3 bases from V and 1 base from J, with 15 bases between. The CDR3 sequence is CASSSYPGGRTDTQYF. The CDR3 bases are TGTGCCAGCAGCTCGTACCCCGGGGGCCGCACAGATACGCAGTATTTT.

With regard to this clone: This may stem from a read error, because a much larger clone lies one nucleotide away. This specimen includes other DNA sequences encoding the same CDR3. The V gene is TRBV5-6, the J gene TRBJ2-7; D may be TRBD1 (8 bases). The CDR3 contains 15 residues. V lost 4 bases and J lost 5, with 19 bases in between. Germline-derived CDR1 and CDR2 are SGHDT and YYEEEE. In DNA, the CDR3 is TGTGCCAGCAGCAGCGGGACAGGTGGCATCAACGAGCAGTACTTC. It encodes CASSSGTGGINEQYF.

On this clone itself: Other DNA sequences within the sample encode an identical CDR3. CDR3 coding DNA: TGTGCCAGCAGTTCACCGGTAGTCGGGAGGGTCGAGCAGTACGTC. This encodes CASSSPVVGRVEQYV. The chain is built from TRBV7-9 and TRBJ2-7; 8 nucleotides match TRBD2. The length of the CDR3 is 15 residues. J gave up 6 bases and V 6 bases, and 13 bases lay outside the gene matches. Germline CDR1 is SEHNR and CDR2 is FQNEAQ (reference sequence).

This clone was counted ten times or more. The sample holds other DNA sequences that translate to the same CDR3. V and J are TRBV9 and TRBJ1-2, with a possible D match to TRBD1 (5 bases). Germline CDR1 and CDR2: SGDLS and YYNGEE. The V and J ends lost 4 bases and 2 bases respectively, with 15 bases between them. CDR3 length equals 15 residues. As DNA, the CDR3 is TGTGCCAGCAGCCCGAGTGGGGGAGCAAACTATGGCTACACCTTC. It encodes CASSPSGGANYGYTF.

This clone has a count of ten or more. This chain joins TRBV11-2 and TRBJ2-3, with 10 positions matching TRBD1. The J segment lost 6 bases and the V segment lost 3 bases, leaving 12 bases of the junction unmatched. The germline V gene has CDR1 SGHAT and CDR2 FQNNGV. The CDR3 covers 17 residues. CDR3 residues: CASSFPLRQGAGDTQYF. CDR3 bases: TGTGCCAGCAGCTTCCCACTTCGACAGGGGGCTGGGGATACGCAGTATTTT.

The chain uses TRBV5-6 and TRBJ2-3; 7 bases agree with TRBD2. The CDR3 contains 14 residues. Trimming took 9 bases from V and 1 from J; bases not matched to a gene: 8. Looked up from germline, CDR1 is SGHDT and CDR2 is YYEEEE. As DNA, the CDR3 is TGTGCCATCATCCCTAGCGGCCGCACAGATACGCAGTATTTT. Encoded protein: CAIIPSGRTDTQYF. Full variable domain (outside the CDR3, taken from reference TRBV5-6 and TRBJ2-3): DAGVTQSPTHLIKTRGQQVTLRCSPKSGHDTVSWYQQALGQGPQFIFQYYEEEERQRGNFPDRFSGHQFPNYSSELNVNALLLGDSALYLCAIIPSGRTDTQYFGPGTRLTVL.

This chain uses TRBV30 with TRBJ2-6; D is unresolved. Germline CDR1 reads GTSNPN; CDR2 reads SVGIG (reference sequence). V was cut by 2 bases and J by 2 bases, with 7 bases left in between. The CDR3 loop spans 14 amino acids. The CDR3 DNA follows: TGTGCCTGGAGTCTCATCCCTGGGGCCAACGTCCTGACTTTC. Its translation: CAWSLIPGANVLTF.

This clone was recorded at least ten times. In nucleotides, the CDR3 is TGTGCCAGTAGTATCGACAGGGGGCGGTCGAACACCGGGGAGCTGTTTTTT. It yields the protein CASSIDRGRSNTGELFF. The chain recombines TRBV19 with TRBJ2-2; TRBD1 matches at 10 bases. Germline values: CDR1 LNHDA, CDR2 SQIVND (reference sequence). The CDR3 runs 17 residues. The ends lost 3 bases at V and 0 bases at J; junction bases unmatched: 4.